These 4 T cell receptor beta chains were sequenced from one sample in a study of blood T cell repertoires in COVID-19. Profiled with immunoSEQ multiplex PCR; TCRdb holds only in-frame clones, not every one. In the table there are about 460,000 clones, approximately 90% of which are singletons. Material for sequencing was PBMCs or T cells enriched from blood (not recorded which). These receptors all stem from an older woman who had recovered from COVID-19.

The chain employs TRBV28 and TRBJ2-2; 9 bases map to TRBD2. Trimming took 8 bases from V and 0 from J; bases not matched to a gene: 10. This CDR3 spans 17 amino acids. CDR1 is MDHEN, CDR2 SYDVKM, per germline. The CDR3 spells CASLAERGAPNTGELFF. The DNA for the CDR3 is TGTGCCAGCCTCGCTGAGCGGGGGGCACCGAACACCGGGGAGCTGTTTTTT.

As DNA, the CDR3 is TGCAGTGCTAGTAGCGGGGGGCTTTACAATGAGCAGTTCTTC. Its translation is CSASSGGLYNEQFF. The chain uses TRBV20-1 and TRBJ2-1, with 10 bases matching TRBD2. V dropped 3 bases and J dropped 4; count of bases not matched to a gene: 3. The CDR3 is 14 amino acids. CDR1 is DFQATT and CDR2 is SNEGSKA in the germline V gene (reference sequence).

The chain is built from TRBV5-4 and TRBJ2-5; 9 bases agree with TRBD2. CDR1 is SGHNT, CDR2 YYREEE, per germline (reference sequence). The V segment lost 4 bases and the J segment 1 base; nucleotides outside the gene matches: 14. CDR3 size: 18 residues. CDR3 DNA sequence: TGTGCCAGCAGCCTGAAGGGACTAGCTGCGGGAGGCCAAGAGACCCAGTACTTC. Translating gives CASSLKGLAAGGQETQYF.

The chain recombines TRBV6-5 with TRBJ1-2; D perhaps matches TRBD1 (6 bases). Germline values: CDR1 MNHEY, CDR2 SVGAGI. V was shortened by 1 base and J by 3 bases, with 6 bases between the two germline ends. This CDR3 region has 13 residues. This CDR3 is CASSYYRDYGYTF. DNA for the CDR3: TGTGCCAGCAGTTACTACAGGGACTATGGCTACACCTTC.